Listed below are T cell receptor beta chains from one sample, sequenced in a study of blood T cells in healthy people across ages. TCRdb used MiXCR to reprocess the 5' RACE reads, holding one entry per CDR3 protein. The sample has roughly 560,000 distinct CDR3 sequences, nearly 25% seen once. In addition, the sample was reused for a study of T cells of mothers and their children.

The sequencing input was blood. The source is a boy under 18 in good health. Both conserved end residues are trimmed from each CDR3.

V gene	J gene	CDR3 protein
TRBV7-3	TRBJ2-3	ACSLLGYTDTQY
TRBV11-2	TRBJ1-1	ASSSFGTGNTEAF
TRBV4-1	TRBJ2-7	ASSQDRWELAGSADSYEQY
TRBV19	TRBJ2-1	ASSSGTGRNEQF
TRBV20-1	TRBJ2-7	SARVAGYEQY
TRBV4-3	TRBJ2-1	ASSQVLSGGYNEQF
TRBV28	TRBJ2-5	ASSPLVGLAGGPQETQY
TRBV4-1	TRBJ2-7	ASSQSQGTYEQY
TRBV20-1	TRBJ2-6	SALQPGSGANVLT
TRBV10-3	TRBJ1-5	AISDGVTNNQPQH
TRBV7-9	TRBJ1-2	ASSPLRGPDYGYT
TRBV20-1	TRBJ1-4	SATPGTDSNEKLF
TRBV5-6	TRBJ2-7	ASSFPDASYEQY
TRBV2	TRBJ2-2	ASSEDRVATGELF
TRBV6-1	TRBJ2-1	ASSEDGTSAYNEQF
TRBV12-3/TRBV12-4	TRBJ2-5	ASSLGSPEETQY
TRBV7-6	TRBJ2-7	ASSLAFLGNEQY
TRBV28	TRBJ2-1	ASSLEIAGVGDNEQF
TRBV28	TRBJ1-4	ASSGVNIGGLRNEKLF
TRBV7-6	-	ASSLGGSGRLEQF
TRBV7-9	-	ASSLILAHNEQF
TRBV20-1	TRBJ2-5	SAPAGAQETQY
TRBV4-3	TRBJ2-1	ASSQGVRGGGNEQF
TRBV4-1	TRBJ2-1	ASSQGRTSGYNEQF
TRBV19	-	ASSMTSGGYNEQF
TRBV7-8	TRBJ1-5	ASSSGHSNQPQH
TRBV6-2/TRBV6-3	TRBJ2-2	ASSYGQSDTGELF
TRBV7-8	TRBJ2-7	ASSLDQGAWEQY
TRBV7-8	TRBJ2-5	ASSRGTPWETQY
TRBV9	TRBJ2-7	ASSAEDVDHSYEQY
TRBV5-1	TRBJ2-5	ASSPAASAFYNEQL
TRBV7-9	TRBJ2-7	ASSRDQYIAYEQY
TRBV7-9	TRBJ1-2	ASSPVQGVYGYT
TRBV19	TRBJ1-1	ASSIVSGQGISRLMNTEAF
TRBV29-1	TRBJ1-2	SVEDILNYGYT
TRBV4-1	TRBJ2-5	ASASAPTGMETQY
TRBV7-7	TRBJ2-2	ASSLFGGRATGELF
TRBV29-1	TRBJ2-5	SVLARGLAGETQY
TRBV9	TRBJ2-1	ASSVGAYNEQF
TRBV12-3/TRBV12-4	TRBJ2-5	ASSFSGAETQY
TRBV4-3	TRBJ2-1	ASSSVGVDEQF
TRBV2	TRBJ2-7	ASRPGQGSYEQY
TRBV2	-	ASSGGRRSYEQY
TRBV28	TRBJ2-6	ASRKRGANVLT
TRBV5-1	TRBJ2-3	ASSSSGSTADTQY
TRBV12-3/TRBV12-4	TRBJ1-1	ASSGVDRVEAF